This TCR beta chain came from a study of T cells in placental villitis. About the full investigation: Two of the control placentae were from preterm deliveries, but examination found no significant pathology in either one. Placental TCR-beta repertoires were compared across villitis of unknown etiology, gestational-age-matched unaffected controls, and infectious villitis in order to test an allograft-versus-infection hypothesis. What the authors observed across the whole study: CMV-specific clone frequencies were higher in infectious CMV cases than in villitis of unknown etiology (around 0.011 vs 0.00099), which did not differ from controls. Small amounts of decidua were contained in the paraffin blocks, so some of the captured T cells, especially in controls, may have been decidual rather than villous infiltrates. Clonality was higher in villitis of unknown etiology placentae than in controls (median approximately 0.05 versus 0.006, p=0.0025), a result indicating clonal expansion. Sequencing bulk tissue could not tell helper, regulatory or cytotoxic T cells apart, could not separate maternal from fetal T cells, and left out gamma-delta receptors.

As controls, roughly eleven placentae without villitis were matched to the villitis of unknown etiology cases by gestational age at delivery. Placentae were collected after delivery and underwent gross and histological evaluation before archival tissue selection. Five 10-micron scrolls were cut from each FFPE block, and DNA was isolated using the AllPrep DNA/RNA FFPE Tissue kit. NanoDrop was used to check DNA concentration and purity, while a Bioanalyzer was used to assess RNA quality. Points on this clone: Its antigen remains undetermined. Base quality data are lacking; no much larger clone is found one base away.

The CDR3, cysteine through phenylalanine, is 16 amino acids long. Kept here is only the CDR3 DNA, which spans 48 bases and is read in frame from base 1. V is shortened by 5 bases, J by 0 bases, and the region joining them spans 16 bases. Sequences SGHVS (CDR1) and FQNEAQ (CDR2) are obtained from the germline V gene. TCR-beta CDR3 regions were amplified from genomic DNA with the immunoSEQ v4 bias-controlled multiplex PCR assay, run blinded to group allocation. To estimate nucleated cell and T cell quantities per sample, reference gene primers were included together with the TCR-beta primers. Sequencing of the libraries was performed on an Illumina MiSeq with a 100-cycle paired-end protocol. The paper's data handling went like this. Diversity and richness were calculated in immunoSEQ Analyzer software, with richness determined by iChao1 and clonality derived from Pielou evenness and Shannon diversity (0-1, with higher values meaning less diverse). CDR3 amino acid sequences together with V/J genes were queried against VDJdb for CMV, EBV and influenza A specificities, with confidence 3 and substitution 2 applied. The Morisita-Horn index was used to measure TCR-beta amino acid clonotype overlap among the villitis of unknown etiology, infectious villitis and control repertoires. Not all clones reach the TCRdb copy of this immuneACCESS table, which keeps in-frame sequences only. Checked studies attribute under half of the gap to unresolved V genes and leave the rest unexplained. Clone size and V and J calls were adopted from that table, with D and trimming inferred from the DNA. The table for this sample lists about 800 clones; 95% to 98% of them were counted only once. The ten largest clones add up to roughly 3% of the sample.

This sequence uses TRBV7-8 and TRBJ1-1; TRBD1 is a weak D gene call, 6 bases matching. This clonotype was sampled from a human donor in good health; the placental T cells may come from both mother and fetus. Source material: placental tissue containing maternal and fetal cells. The sequenced DNA: TGTGCCAGCAGCCAACGACAGGAGGGCATGAACACTGAAGCTTTCTTT. The resulting protein is CASSQRQEGMNTEAFF.